The T cell receptor beta chain under discussion was sequenced for a study of OX40 agonist ivuxolimab in advanced cancers. TCRdb's table, derived via immunoSEQ multiplex PCR, lists solely in-frame clones and lacks some. The repertoire includes about 100,000 clones, 89% of them detected once, and about 0.15% sits in the top ten. V was trimmed by 6 bases and J by 5 bases, leaving 16 bases between them. The germline CDR1 and CDR2 sequences are MNHNS and SASEGT. This CDR3 is 15 amino acids long. A few counts support this clone. The chain joins TRBV6-1 to TRBJ2-2; the D call may be TRBD1 or TRBD2 (6 bases each). This material consisted of CD4+ or CD8+ T cells sorted from blood, taken in a trial of the OX40 agonist ivuxolimab. This TCR was sampled from an adult with an advanced solid tumor such as melanoma, head and neck, liver or kidney cancer. This CDR3 reads CASSVPGGETGELFF. DNA of the CDR3: TGTGCCAGCAGCGTCCCCGGGGGCGAAACCGGGGAGCTGTTTTTT.